This TCR beta chain was obtained from a study of shared clonotypes between healthy human individuals. As for the study in general: The donors, two women and a few men, were aged 18 to 49. Study-wide findings and caveats: For naive CD4 cells, 4% to 5% of clonotypes were shared across a few donors.

Genomic DNA of every subset was divided equally among multiple immunoSEQ plates. The assay was immunoSEQ multiplex PCR, and TCRdb's table has in-frame clones only and misses some. The repertoire holds over a million clones, with around three quarters as singletons. Comments on this clone: Its antigen is still unknown.

There are 15 residues in the CDR3. The V gene lost 1 base and the J gene lost 2 bases, with 9 bases spanning the gap. Looked up from germline, CDR1 is SGHNT and CDR2 is YENEEA. V is TRBV11-3 and J is TRBJ2-1; D gene uncertain. This TCR was recovered from a man aged 18 to 29 in good health. Some clones in this sample may be carry-over from other donors' samples. Source material: memory CD4+ T cells from PBMCs. Subset described: CD45RA-negative fraction. The CDR3 DNA is TGTGCCAGCAGCTTAGCGTCAGAAGCCTACAATGAGCAGTTCTTC. This translates into CASSLASEAYNEQFF. Full variable domain (outside the CDR3, taken from reference TRBV11-3 and TRBJ2-1): EAGVVQSPRYKIIEKKQPVAFWCNPISGHNTLYWYLQNLGQGPELLIRYENEEAVDDSQLPKDRFSAERLKGVDSTLKIQPAELGDSAVYLCASSLASEAYNEQFFGPGTRLTVL.